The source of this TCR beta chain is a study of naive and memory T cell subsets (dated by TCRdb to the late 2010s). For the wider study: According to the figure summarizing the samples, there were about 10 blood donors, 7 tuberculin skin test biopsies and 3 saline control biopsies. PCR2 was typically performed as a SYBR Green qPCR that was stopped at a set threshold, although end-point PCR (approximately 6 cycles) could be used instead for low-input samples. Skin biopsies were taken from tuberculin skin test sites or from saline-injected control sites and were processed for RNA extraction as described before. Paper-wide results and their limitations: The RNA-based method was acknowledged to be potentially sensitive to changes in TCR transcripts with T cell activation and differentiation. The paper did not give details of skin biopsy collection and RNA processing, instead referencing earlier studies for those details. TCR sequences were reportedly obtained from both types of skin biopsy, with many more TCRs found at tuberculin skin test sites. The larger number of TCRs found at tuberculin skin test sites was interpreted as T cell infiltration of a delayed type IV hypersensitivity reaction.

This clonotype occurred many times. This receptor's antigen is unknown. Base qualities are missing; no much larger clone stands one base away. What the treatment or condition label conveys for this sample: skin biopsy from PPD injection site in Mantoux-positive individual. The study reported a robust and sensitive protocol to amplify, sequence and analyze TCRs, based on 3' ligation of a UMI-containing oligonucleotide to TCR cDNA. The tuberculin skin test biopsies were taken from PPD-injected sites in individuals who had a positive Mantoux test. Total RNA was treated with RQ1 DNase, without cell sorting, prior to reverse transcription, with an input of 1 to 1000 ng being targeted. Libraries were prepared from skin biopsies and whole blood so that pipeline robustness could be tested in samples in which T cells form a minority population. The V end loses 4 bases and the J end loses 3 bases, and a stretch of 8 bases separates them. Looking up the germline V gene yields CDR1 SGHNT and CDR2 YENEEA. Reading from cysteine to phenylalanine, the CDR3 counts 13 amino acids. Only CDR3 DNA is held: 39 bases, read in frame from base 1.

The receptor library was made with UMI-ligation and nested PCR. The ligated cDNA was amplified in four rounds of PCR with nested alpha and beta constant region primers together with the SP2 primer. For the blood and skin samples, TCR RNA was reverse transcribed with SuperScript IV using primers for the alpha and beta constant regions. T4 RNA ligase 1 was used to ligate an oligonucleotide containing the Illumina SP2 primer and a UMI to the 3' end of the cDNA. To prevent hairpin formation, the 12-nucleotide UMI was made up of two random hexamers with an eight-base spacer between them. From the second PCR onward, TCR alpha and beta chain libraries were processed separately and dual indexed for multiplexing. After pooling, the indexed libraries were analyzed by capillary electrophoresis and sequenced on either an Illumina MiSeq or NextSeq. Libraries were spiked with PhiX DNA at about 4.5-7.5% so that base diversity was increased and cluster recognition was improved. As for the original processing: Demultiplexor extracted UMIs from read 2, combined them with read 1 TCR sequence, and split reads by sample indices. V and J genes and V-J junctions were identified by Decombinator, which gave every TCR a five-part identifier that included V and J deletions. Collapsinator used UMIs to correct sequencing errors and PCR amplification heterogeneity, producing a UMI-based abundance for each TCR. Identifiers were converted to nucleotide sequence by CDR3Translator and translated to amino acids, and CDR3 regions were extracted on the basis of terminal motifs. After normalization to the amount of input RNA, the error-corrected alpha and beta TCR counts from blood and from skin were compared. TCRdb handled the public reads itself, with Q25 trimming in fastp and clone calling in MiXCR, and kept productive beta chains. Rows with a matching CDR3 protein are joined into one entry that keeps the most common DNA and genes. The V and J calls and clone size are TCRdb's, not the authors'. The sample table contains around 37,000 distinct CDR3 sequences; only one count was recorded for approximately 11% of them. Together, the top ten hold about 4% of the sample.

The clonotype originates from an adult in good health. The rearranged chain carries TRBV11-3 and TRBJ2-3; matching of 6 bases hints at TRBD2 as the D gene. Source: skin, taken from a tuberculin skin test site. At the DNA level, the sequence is TGTGCCAGCAGCTACAGCGGGACAGATACGCAGTATTTT. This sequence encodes CASSYSGTDTQYF.